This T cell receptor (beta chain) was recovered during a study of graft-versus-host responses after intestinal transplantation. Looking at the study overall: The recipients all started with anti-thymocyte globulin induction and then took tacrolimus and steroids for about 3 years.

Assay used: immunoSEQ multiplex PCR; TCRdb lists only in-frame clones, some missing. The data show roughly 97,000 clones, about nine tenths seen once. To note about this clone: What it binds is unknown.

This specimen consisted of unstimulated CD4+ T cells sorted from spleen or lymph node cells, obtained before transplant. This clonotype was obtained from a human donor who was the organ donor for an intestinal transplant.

The CDR3 here is CASSLGRVYEQYF. Written as DNA, the CDR3 is TGCGCCAGCAGCTTGGGACGGGTTTACGAGCAGTACTTC. The V and J genes are TRBV5-1 and TRBJ2-7, with no clear D. The CDR3 is 13 amino acids. The V gene lost 0 bases and the J gene lost 4 bases, with 8 bases spanning the gap. The germline gives CDR1 SGHRS, CDR2 YFSETQ.